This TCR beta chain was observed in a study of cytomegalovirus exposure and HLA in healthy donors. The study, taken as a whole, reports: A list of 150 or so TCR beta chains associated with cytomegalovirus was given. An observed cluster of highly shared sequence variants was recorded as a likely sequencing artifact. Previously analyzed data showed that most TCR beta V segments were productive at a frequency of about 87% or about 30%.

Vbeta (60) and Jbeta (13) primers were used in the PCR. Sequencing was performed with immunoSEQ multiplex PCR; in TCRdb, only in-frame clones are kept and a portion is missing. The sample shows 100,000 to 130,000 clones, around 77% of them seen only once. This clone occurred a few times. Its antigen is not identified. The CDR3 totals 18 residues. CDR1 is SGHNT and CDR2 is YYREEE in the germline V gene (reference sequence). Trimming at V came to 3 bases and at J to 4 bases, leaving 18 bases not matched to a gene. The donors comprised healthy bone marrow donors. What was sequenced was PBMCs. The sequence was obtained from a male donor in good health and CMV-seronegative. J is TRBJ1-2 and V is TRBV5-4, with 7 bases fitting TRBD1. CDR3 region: CASSSRRGEAGNGYGYTF. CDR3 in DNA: TGTGCCAGCAGCTCCCGCAGGGGGGAAGCAGGAAACGGCTATGGCTACACCTTC. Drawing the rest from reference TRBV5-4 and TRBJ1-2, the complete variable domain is ETGVTQSPTHLIKTRGQQVTLRCSSQSGHNTVSWYQQALGQGPQFIFQYYREEENGRGNFPPRFSGLQFPNYSSELNVNALELDDSALYLCASSSRRGEAGNGYGYTFGSGTRLTVV.